This T cell receptor (beta chain) was recovered during a study of blood T cell repertoires in COVID-19. Study overall: The study drew acute and convalescent COVID-19 samples from the United States, Italy and Spain. T cells, B-cell-depleted T cells, or PBMCs supplied cDNA or gDNA.

In the authors' workflow: Amplification of reference gene primers was used by the study to estimate nucleated cell counts. Assay used: immunoSEQ multiplex PCR; TCRdb lists only in-frame clones, some missing. V and J calls and clone size follow that table, whereas D and trimming were derived from the DNA. The sample includes 280,000 or so clones, roughly 89% of them seen just once. Contact with a PCR-confirmed or clinician-diagnosed COVID-19 case occurred within 2 weeks of entry. In germline, CDR1 is SGHTS, CDR2 YDEGEE. The CDR3 length is 15 residues. V lost 2 bases and J lost 6; bases outside the gene matches: 8.

The chain couples TRBV5-8 to TRBJ2-3, with 8 bases that match TRBD1. The receptor's source is a woman aged 45-59 years who had been exposed to COVID-19. Sequences were obtained from PBMCs or T cells enriched from blood (not recorded which). The CDR3 coding sequence is TGTGCCAGCAGCTTCAGGGGGCCGCTTGAGGATACGCAGTATTTT. It codes for CASSFRGPLEDTQYF.